The clone carrying this TCR beta chain was seen at least ten times. Its antigen is as yet unknown. The entry originates in a study of identical twins. Template switching created a universal primer site, and the cDNA included unique molecular identifiers. TCRdb used MiXCR to reprocess the 5' RACE reads, holding one entry per CDR3 protein. The table includes 570,000 or so distinct CDR3 sequences, roughly 9.9% detected once. CDR1 SQVTM and CDR2 ANQGSEA come from the germline V gene. The V end lost 5 bases, the J end lost 3 bases, and 23 bases lay between the germline ends. This CDR3 spans 16 amino acids. General study points: The models systematically underestimated how much out-of-frame TCR alpha was shared in monozygotic twins. In beta out-of-frame sequences, the excess sharing between twins was weaker.

The same sample was also studied in work on yellow fever vaccine responses in identical twins. That report adds: Reports say the vaccine T cell response in twins looked partly convergent and partly personalized.

The sequencing sample was made of PBMCs. This chain connects TRBV29-1 to TRBJ2-7; the D is unclear. This TCR was recovered from a woman in her late teens or twenties in good health. CDR3 in DNA: TGCAGCGTTATGCTGGATGTAAGTTGGTACTACTACGAGCAGTACTTC. Its translation is CSVMLDVSWYYYEQYF.